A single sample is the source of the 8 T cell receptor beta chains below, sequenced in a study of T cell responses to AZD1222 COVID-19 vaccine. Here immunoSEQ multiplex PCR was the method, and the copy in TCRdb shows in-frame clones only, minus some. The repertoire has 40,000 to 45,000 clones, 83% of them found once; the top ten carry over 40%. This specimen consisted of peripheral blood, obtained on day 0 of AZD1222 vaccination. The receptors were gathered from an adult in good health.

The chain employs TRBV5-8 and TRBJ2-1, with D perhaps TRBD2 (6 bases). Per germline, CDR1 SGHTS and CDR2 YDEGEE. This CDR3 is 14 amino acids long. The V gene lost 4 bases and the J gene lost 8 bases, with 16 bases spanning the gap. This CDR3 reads CASSPPGVVYEQFF. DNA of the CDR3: TGTGCCAGCAGCCCGCCGGGAGTAGTATATGAGCAGTTCTTC.

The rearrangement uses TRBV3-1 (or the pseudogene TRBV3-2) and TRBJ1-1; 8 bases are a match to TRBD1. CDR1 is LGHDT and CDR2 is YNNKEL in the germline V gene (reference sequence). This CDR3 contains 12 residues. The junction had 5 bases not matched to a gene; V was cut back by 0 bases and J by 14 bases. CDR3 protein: CASSQETGERFF. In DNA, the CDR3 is TGTGCCAGCAGCCAAGAGACAGGGGAGAGATTCTTT.

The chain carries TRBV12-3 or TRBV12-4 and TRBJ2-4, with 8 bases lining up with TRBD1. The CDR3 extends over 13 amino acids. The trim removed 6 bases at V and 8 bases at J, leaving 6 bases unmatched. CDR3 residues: CASSQTGDYIQYF. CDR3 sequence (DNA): TGTGCCAGCAGCCAGACAGGGGACTACATTCAGTACTTC.

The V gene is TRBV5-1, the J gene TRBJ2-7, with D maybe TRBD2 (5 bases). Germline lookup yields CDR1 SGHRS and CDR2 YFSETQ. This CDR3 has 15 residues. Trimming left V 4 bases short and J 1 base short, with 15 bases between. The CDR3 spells CASSPEVDGSYEQYF. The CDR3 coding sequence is TGCGCCAGCAGCCCGGAGGTTGACGGATCCTACGAGCAGTACTTC. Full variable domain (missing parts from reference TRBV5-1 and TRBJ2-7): KAGVTQTPRYLIKTRGQQVTLSCSPISGHRSVSWYQQTPGQGLQFLFEYFSETQRNKGNFPGRFSGRQFSNSRSEMNVSTLELGDSALYLCASSPEVDGSYEQYFGPGTRLTVT.

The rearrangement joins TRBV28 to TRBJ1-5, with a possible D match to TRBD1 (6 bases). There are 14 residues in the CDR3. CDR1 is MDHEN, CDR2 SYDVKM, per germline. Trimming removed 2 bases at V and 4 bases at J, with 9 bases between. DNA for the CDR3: TGTGCCAGCAGTTTAAGGCAGGGGAATCAGCCCCAGCATTTT. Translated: CASSLRQGNQPQHF.

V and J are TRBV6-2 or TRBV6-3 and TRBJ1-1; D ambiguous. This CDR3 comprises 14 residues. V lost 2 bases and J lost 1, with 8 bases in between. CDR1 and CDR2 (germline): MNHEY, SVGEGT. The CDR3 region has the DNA TGTGCCAGCAGTTACATTTCAGGGAACACTGAAGCTTTCTTT. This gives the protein CASSYISGNTEAFF.

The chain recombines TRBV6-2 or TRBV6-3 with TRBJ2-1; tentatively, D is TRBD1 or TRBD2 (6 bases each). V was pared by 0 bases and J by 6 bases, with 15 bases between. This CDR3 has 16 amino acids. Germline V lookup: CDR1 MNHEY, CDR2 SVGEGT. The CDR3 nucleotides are TGTGCCAGCAGTTACTCTGGGGGGCCTCTAGGCAATGAGCAGTTCTTC. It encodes CASSYSGGPLGNEQFF.

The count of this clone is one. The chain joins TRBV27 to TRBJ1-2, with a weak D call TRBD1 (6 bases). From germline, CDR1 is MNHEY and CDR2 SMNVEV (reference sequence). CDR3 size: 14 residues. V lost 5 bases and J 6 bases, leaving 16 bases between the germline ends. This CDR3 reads CASSPRQEWDGYTF. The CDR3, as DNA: TGTGCCAGCAGTCCAAGACAGGAATGGGATGGCTACACCTTC.